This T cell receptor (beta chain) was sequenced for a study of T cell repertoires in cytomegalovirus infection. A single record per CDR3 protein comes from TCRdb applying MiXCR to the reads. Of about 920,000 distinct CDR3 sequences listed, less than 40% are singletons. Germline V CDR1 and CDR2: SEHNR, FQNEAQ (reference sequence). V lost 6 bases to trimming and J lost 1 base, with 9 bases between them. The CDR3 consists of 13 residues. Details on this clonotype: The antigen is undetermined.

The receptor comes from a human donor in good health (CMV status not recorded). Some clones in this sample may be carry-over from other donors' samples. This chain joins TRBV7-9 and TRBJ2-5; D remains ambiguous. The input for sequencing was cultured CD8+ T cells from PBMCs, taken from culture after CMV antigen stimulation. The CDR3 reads CASRRDFQETQYF. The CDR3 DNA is TGTGCCAGCAGAAGGGATTTCCAAGAGACCCAGTACTTC.